Below are 21 T cell receptor beta chains sequenced from a single sample in a study of blood T cell repertoires in COVID-19 (dated by TCRdb to 2018 to 2021). Libraries were made using the immunoSEQ multiplex PCR assay. The table comes from immuneACCESS by way of TCRdb, which keeps in-frame sequences with V and J called. Part of the clones is missing from these tables; in studies checked, under half for an unresolved V gene and the rest for unknown reasons. The sample table holds some 48,000 clones, of which approximately 93% were seen once. The ten largest clones represent approximately 1% of the sample. The specimen was peripheral blood. These TCRs come from a man aged 60-69 years with COVID-19, enrolled during active disease.

Only a few counts were recorded for this clone. The V and J genes are TRBV11-2 and TRBJ2-1, with TRBD1 matching over 7 bases. Germline assignment: CDR1 SGHAT and CDR2 FQNNGV. V was pared by 2 bases and J by 5 bases, with 9 bases of the junction left unmatched. The CDR3 runs to 16 residues. The CDR3 loop reads CASSLNGQVGNNEQFF. In DNA form, the CDR3 reads TGTGCCAGCAGCTTAAACGGACAGGTGGGGAACAATGAGCAGTTCTTC.

The V and J genes are TRBV19 and TRBJ1-6; 7 bases map to TRBD1. With V trimmed by 3 bases and J by 8 bases, 7 bases remained unmatched. Germline V lookup: CDR1 LNHDA, CDR2 SQIVND (reference sequence). CDR3 size: 15 residues. CDR3 DNA: TGTGCCAGTAGTATGGGCCGACAGGGACATTCACCCCTCCACTTT. It is translated as CASSMGRQGHSPLHF.

The V gene is TRBV5-1, the J gene TRBJ2-3, with 9 bases lining up with TRBD1. The ends lost 3 bases at V and 1 base at J; junction bases unmatched: 3. The CDR3 runs to 15 residues. Germline CDR1 reads SGHRS; CDR2 reads YFSETQ. For the CDR3, the DNA is TGCGCCAGCAGCTGGACAGGGGTTGGCACAGATACGCAGTATTTT. Protein: CASSWTGVGTDTQYF. The variable domain in full, completed from reference TRBV5-1 and TRBJ2-3, reads KAGVTQTPRYLIKTRGQQVTLSCSPISGHRSVSWYQQTPGQGLQFLFEYFSETQRNKGNFPGRFSGRQFSNSRSEMNVSTLELGDSALYLCASSWTGVGTDTQYFGPGTRLTVL.

The gene calls are TRBV30 and TRBJ1-1; TRBD1 matches at 9 bases. Trimming cost V 0 bases and J 5 bases; bases outside gene matches: 4. Per the germline V gene, CDR1 is GTSNPN and CDR2 is SVGIG (reference sequence). The CDR3 extends over 14 amino acids. The chain's CDR3 is CAWSVLGTGTEAFF. In nucleotides, the CDR3 is TGTGCCTGGAGTGTACTGGGGACAGGGACTGAAGCTTTCTTT. The complete variable domain, with remaining parts taken from reference TRBV30 and TRBJ1-1, reads SQTIHQWPATLVQPVGSPLSLECTVEGTSNPNLYWYRQAAGRGLQLLFYSVGIGQISSEVPQNLSASRPQDRQFILSSKKLLLSDSGFYLCAWSVLGTGTEAFFGQGTRLTVV.

CDR3 sequence reads: CASSDPGQSANEQFF. The CDR3 DNA follows: TGTGCCAGCAGTGACCCGGGACAGAGTGCTAATGAGCAGTTCTTC. V and J are TRBV25-1 and TRBJ2-1, with 7 bases lining up with TRBD1. This CDR3 is built from 15 residues. CDR1 is MGHDK, CDR2 SYGVNS, per germline. V trimming: 3 bases; J trimming: 7 bases; junction bases outside the gene matches: 9.

The chain uses TRBV19 and TRBJ2-7, with TRBD2 as a possible D gene (6 bases). The CDR3 extends over 13 amino acids. V lost 10 bases and J 5 bases, leaving 18 bases between the germline ends. Germline V gene data show CDR1 as LNHDA and CDR2 as SQIVND (reference sequence). The CDR3 protein is CATGWGVGNEQYF. DNA of the CDR3: TGTGCCACCGGATGGGGGGTTGGAAACGAGCAGTACTTC.

The V call is TRBV28, the J call TRBJ1-2, with D possibly TRBD1 on 6 matching bases. The CDR3 runs to 12 residues. V was cut by 2 bases and J by 9 bases, with 10 bases left in between. Per the germline V gene, CDR1 is MDHEN and CDR2 is SYDVKM. The CDR3, as DNA: TGTGCCAGCAGTTTAGGCACAGGGCGCTACACCTTC. Amino acid sequence: CASSLGTGRYTF.

This sequence joins TRBV28 and TRBJ1-2; 8 bases map to TRBD1. V shed 3 bases, J shed 0 bases, and the junction held 9 bases outside the gene matches. Germline CDR1 MDHEN, CDR2 SYDVKM. The CDR3 is made up of 17 amino acids. CDR3 sequence: CASSFRTGLGSNYGYTF. CDR3 nucleotides: TGTGCCAGCAGTTTCCGGACAGGGCTTGGGTCTAACTATGGCTACACCTTC.

The J gene is TRBJ2-6, the V gene TRBV6-6; the D gene is possibly TRBD2 (6 bases). V lost 5 bases, J lost 2 bases, and 19 bases lay in between. Germline-derived CDR1 and CDR2 are MNHNY and SVGAGI (reference sequence). The CDR3 sequence is 18 residues long. CDR3 sequence: CASSPGLRGETGANVLTF. The CDR3 DNA is TGTGCCAGCAGTCCGGGACTCCGGGGAGAGACTGGGGCCAACGTCCTGACTTTC.

This clone was found once. The chain uses TRBV18 and TRBJ2-1; 8 bases agree with TRBD2. Germline V lookup: CDR1 KGHSH, CDR2 LQKENI. The CDR3 length is 13 residues. V trimming: 2 bases; J trimming: 11 bases; junction bases outside the gene matches: 5. CDR3 amino acids: CASSPSAGGQQFF. In DNA form, the CDR3 reads TGTGCCAGCTCACCAAGCGCGGGAGGCCAGCAGTTCTTC.

The rearrangement uses TRBV2 and TRBJ1-1; TRBD1 matches 9 bases. The CDR3 is made up of 14 amino acids. With 7 bases clipped from V and 0 bases from J, the junction kept 3 bases outside the gene matches. Germline values: CDR1 SNHLY, CDR2 FYNNEI. Here the CDR3 reads CASMGQGMNTEAFF. DNA of the CDR3: TGTGCCAGCATGGGACAGGGAATGAACACTGAAGCTTTCTTT.

Details on this clone: This sample also contains other DNA sequences that code for the same CDR3. The chain recombines TRBV20-1 with TRBJ1-1, with D possibly TRBD1 on 6 matching bases. Germline-derived CDR1 and CDR2 are DFQATT and SNEGSKA (reference sequence). V was pared by 3 bases and J by 7 bases, with 9 bases between. This CDR3 has 11 residues. For the CDR3, the DNA is TGCAGTGCTAGTGGAGGGGGTGAAGCTTTCTTT. It encodes CSASGGGEAFF.

The chain combines TRBV6-5 with TRBJ2-3; 9 bases line up with TRBD1. The CDR3 is 13 amino acids. Germline values: CDR1 MNHEY, CDR2 SVGAGI. V was pared by 2 bases and J by 9 bases, with 3 bases of the junction left unmatched. The CDR3 DNA is TGTGCCAGCAGTTACGGCGGACAGGGGACGCAGTATTTT. The encoded protein is CASSYGGQGTQYF.

The chain recombines TRBV15 with TRBJ1-4, with 7 bases aligning to TRBD1. Germline V CDR1 and CDR2: LNHNV, YYDKDF (reference sequence). The CDR3 totals 15 residues. V gave up 0 bases and J gave up 5 bases; unmatched junction bases: 3. Written as DNA, the CDR3 is TGTGCCACCAGCAGAGAAGGGGGCTGGAATGAAAAACTGTTTTTT. Its translation is CATSREGGWNEKLFF.

Written as DNA, the CDR3 is TGTGCCAGCAGCCAAGAGACTTATGGCGGTTCTGGAAACACCATATATTTT. It specifies CASSQETYGGSGNTIYF. The rearrangement uses TRBV3-1 (or the pseudogene TRBV3-2) and TRBJ1-3, with no clear D. The CDR3 sequence is 17 residues long. Trimming took 0 bases from V and 1 from J, leaving 13 bases between them. In germline, CDR1 is LGHDT, CDR2 YNNKEL (reference sequence).

The rearrangement links TRBV4-1 to TRBJ1-1, with TRBD1 identical over 8 bases. With V trimmed by 3 bases and J by 14 bases, 14 bases remained unmatched. The CDR3 totals 14 residues. CDR1 is MGHRA, CDR2 YSYEKL, per germline. CDR3 coding DNA: TGCGCCAGCAGCCAGGATACAGGGGGTCTGTTTTGGTTCTTT. Protein: CASSQDTGGLFWFF.

The chain links TRBV28 to TRBJ1-6; D is undetermined. The CDR3 has 15 amino acids. V gave up 5 bases and J gave up 0 bases, with 8 bases separating them. The germline V gene encodes CDR1 MDHEN and CDR2 SYDVKM. The CDR3 loop is CASSLESSYNSPLHF. CDR3 DNA sequence: TGTGCCAGCAGTCTTGAGAGCTCCTATAATTCACCCCTCCACTTT.

V usage is TRBV14 and J usage is TRBJ1-6, with unresolved D. Deletions cut 4 bases from V and 8 bases from J, with 18 bases between. The CDR3 is 16 amino acids. Germline V gene data show CDR1 as SGHDN and CDR2 as FVKESK. CDR3: CASSRRGPKNDSPLHF. The CDR3 coding sequence is TGTGCCAGCAGCCGTCGTGGCCCAAAAAATGATTCACCCCTCCACTTT.

The chain is built from TRBV27 and TRBJ2-3, with D tentatively TRBD2 (6 bases). Germline loops: CDR1 MNHEY, CDR2 SMNVEV (reference sequence). V lost 6 bases to trimming and J lost 2 bases, with 18 bases between them. This CDR3 has 16 amino acids. CDR3 protein: CASSTKTGTYTDTQYF. Here the CDR3 DNA reads TGTGCCAGCAGCACCAAGACGGGGACTTACACAGATACGCAGTATTTT.

The rearrangement links TRBV5-1 to TRBJ1-5, with TRBD1 as a possible D gene (5 bases). Trimming cost V 2 bases and J 6 bases, with 9 bases left between them. Germline values: CDR1 SGHRS, CDR2 YFSETQ. This CDR3 has 13 residues. The CDR3 sequence is CASSFGQGQPQHF. CDR3 nucleotides: TGCGCCAGCAGCTTCGGGCAGGGTCAGCCCCAGCATTTT.

A single count supports this clone. The V gene is TRBV18, the J gene TRBJ1-2; 8 bases agree with TRBD1. The CDR3 loop spans 14 amino acids. Germline V gives CDR1 KGHSH, CDR2 LQKENI. J was trimmed by 7 bases and V by 0 bases; bases with no gene match: 4. CDR3 amino acids: CASSPPTGGGGYTF. CDR3 nucleotides: TGTGCCAGCTCACCACCTACAGGGGGAGGTGGCTACACCTTC. Looking up the rest from reference TRBV18 and TRBJ1-2 gives the full variable domain: NAGVMQNPRHLVRRRGQEARLRCSPMKGHSHVYWYRQLPEEGLKFMVYLQKENIIDESGMPKERFSAEFPKEGPSILRIQQVVRGDSAAYFCASSPPTGGGGYTFGSGTRLTVV.